The source of this T cell receptor beta chain is a study of Graves' ophthalmopathy and Graves' hyperthyroidism. The CDR3 runs to 17 residues. J was trimmed by 3 bases and V by 5 bases; bases with no gene match: 11. Germline loops: CDR1 LNHDA, CDR2 SQIVND (reference sequence). TCR beta CDR3 amplification used RNA transcripts. The authors performed first-round RT-PCR with HTBI primers and then a second-round multiplex PCR. TCRdb recomputed calls from the multiplex PCR reads with MiXCR, one row per CDR3 protein. The table has 620,000 or so distinct CDR3 sequences, 20% to 25% seen once. The authors defined stable hyperthyroidism as no ophthalmopathy within 18 months of follow-up. This clonotype was detected ten times or more.

V usage is TRBV19 and J usage is TRBJ1-5; 9 bases are a match to TRBD1. The source of this sequence is a woman under 30 with stable Graves' hyperthyroidism. Some clones in this sample may be carry-over from other donors' samples. The specimen was peripheral blood. CDR3 loop: CASSAGTGQGDNQPQHF. The CDR3 region has the DNA TGTGCCAGTAGTGCCGGAACGGGACAGGGAGACAATCAGCCCCAGCATTTT.